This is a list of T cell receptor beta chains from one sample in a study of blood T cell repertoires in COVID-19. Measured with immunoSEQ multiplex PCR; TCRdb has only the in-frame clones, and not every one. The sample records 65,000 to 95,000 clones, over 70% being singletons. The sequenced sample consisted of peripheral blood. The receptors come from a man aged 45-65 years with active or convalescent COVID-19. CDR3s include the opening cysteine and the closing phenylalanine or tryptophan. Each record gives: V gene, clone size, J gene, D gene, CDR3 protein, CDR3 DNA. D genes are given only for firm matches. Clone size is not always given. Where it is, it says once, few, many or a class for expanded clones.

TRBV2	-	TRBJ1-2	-	CASSQRFGGYTF	TGTGCCAGCAGTCAGAGGTTCGGTGGCTACACCTTC
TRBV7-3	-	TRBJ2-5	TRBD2	CASSLGPSGGQETQYF	TGTGCCAGCAGCTTAGGCCCTAGCGGGGGGCAAGAGACCCAGTACTTC
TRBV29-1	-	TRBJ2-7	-	CSVGRVTYEQYF	TGCAGCGTTGGGCGGGTGACGTACGAGCAGTACTTC
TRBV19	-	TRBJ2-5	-	CASSPPGGRRRQETQYF	TGTGCCAGTAGTCCCCCCGGGGGACGGAGGAGACAAGAGACCCAGTACTTC
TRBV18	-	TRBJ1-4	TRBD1	CASSPPRDRGDEKLFF	TGTGCCAGCTCACCCCCTCGGGACAGGGGGGATGAAAAACTGTTTTTT
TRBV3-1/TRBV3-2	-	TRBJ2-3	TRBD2	CASSQEGGLADTQYF	TGTGCCAGCAGCCAAGAGGGAGGGCTGGCAGATACGCAGTATTTT
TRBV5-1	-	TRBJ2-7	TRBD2	CASREGGGGSYEQYF	TGCGCCAGCAGGGAGGGGGGCGGGGGGTCATACGAGCAGTACTTC
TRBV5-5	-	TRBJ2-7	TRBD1	CASSLSQGDYEQYF	TGTGCCAGCAGCTTGTCGCAGGGGGACTACGAGCAGTACTTC
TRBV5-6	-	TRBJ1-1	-	CASSPDTGAMNTEAFF	TGTGCCAGCAGCCCAGACACTGGGGCCATGAACACTGAAGCTTTCTTT
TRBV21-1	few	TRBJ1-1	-	CASSTRNSEAFF	TGTGCCAGCAGCACCAGGAATTCTGAAGCTTTCTTT
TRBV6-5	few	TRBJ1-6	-	CASSYSRGGQSPLHF	TGTGCCAGCAGTTACTCGCGCGGAGGGCAGTCACCCCTCCACTTT
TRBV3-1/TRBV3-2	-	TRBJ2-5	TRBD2	CASSQNLAGSQYF	TGTGCCAGCAGCCAGAATCTAGCGGGGTCGCAGTACTTC
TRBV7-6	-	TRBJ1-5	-	CASSLGPNQPQHF	TGTGCCAGCAGCTTGGGCCCGAATCAGCCCCAGCATTTT
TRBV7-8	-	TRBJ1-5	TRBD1	CASSIQGVKQPQHF	TGTGCCAGCAGCATACAGGGGGTGAAGCAGCCCCAGCATTTT
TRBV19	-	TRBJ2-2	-	CASRIRQNTGELFF	TGTGCCAGTAGGATACGACAGAACACCGGGGAGCTGTTTTTT
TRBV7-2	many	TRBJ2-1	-	CASRLDRSAYNEQFF	TGTGCCAGCAGACTCGACAGGTCCGCCTACAATGAGCAGTTCTTC
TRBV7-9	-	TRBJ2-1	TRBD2	CASSLESGGGDEQFF	TGTGCCAGCAGCTTAGAAAGCGGGGGCGGGGATGAGCAGTTCTTC
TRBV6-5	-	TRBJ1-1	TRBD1	CASKSRDRAFF	TGTGCCAGCAAATCCCGGGACAGAGCTTTCTTT
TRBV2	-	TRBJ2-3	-	CASSEIFGSTDTQYF	TGTGCCAGCAGTGAAATTTTCGGTAGCACAGATACGCAGTATTTT
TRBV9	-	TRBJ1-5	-	CASRGEDESNQPQHF	TGTGCCAGCAGGGGGGAGGATGAGAGCAATCAGCCCCAGCATTTT
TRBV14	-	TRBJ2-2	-	CASSQERLANTGELFF	TGTGCCAGCAGCCAAGAGCGCCTGGCGAACACCGGGGAGCTGTTTTTT
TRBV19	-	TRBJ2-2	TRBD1	CASSPTGANGELFF	TGTGCCAGTAGTCCCACAGGGGCGAACGGGGAGCTGTTTTTT
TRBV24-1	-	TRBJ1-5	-	CATSDPQGNSNQPQHF	TGTGCCACCAGTGATCCCCAGGGTAATAGCAATCAGCCCCAGCATTTT
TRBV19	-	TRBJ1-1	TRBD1	CASSILGDREAFF	TGTGCCAGTAGTATTCTTGGGGACAGGGAGGCTTTCTTT
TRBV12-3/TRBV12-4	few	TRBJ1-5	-	CATGGAGQPQHF	TGTGCCACTGGGGGGGCTGGGCAGCCCCAGCATTTT
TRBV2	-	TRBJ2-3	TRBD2	CASSEGLATDTQYF	TGTGCCAGCAGTGAAGGACTAGCAACAGATACGCAGTATTTT
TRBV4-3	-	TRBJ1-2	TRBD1	CASSQVAGGLEGGYTF	TGCGCCAGCAGCCAAGTGGCAGGGGGCCTCGAGGGCGGCTACACCTTC
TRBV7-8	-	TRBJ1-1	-	CASSLETGNTEAFF	TGTGCCAGCAGCTTAGAGACAGGGAACACTGAAGCTTTCTTT
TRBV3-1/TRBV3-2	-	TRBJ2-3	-	CASRPTGIDTDTQYF	TGTGCCAGCAGACCCACAGGGATTGACACAGATACGCAGTATTTT
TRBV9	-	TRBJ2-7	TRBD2	CASSPGGVAKAQDEQYF	TGTGCCAGCAGCCCCGGGGGGGTGGCTAAAGCCCAAGACGAGCAGTACTTC
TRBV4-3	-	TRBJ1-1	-	CASSQDRGQGAFF	TGCGCCAGCAGCCAAGATCGAGGGCAAGGAGCTTTCTTT
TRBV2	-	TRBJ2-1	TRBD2	CASSVLRAGGRNEQFF	TGTGCCAGCAGTGTCCTCCGAGCGGGGGGGCGGAATGAGCAGTTCTTC
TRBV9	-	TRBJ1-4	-	CASSGKGRATNEKLFF	TGTGCCAGCAGCGGGAAGGGGAGGGCAACTAATGAAAAACTGTTTTTT
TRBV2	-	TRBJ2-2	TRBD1	CASSQDRGNTGELFF	TGTGCCAGCAGTCAGGACAGGGGAAACACCGGGGAGCTGTTTTTT
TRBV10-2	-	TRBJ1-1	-	CASSESGLSRKNTEAFF	TGCGCCAGCAGTGAGTCGGGGCTGTCTAGGAAGAACACTGAAGCTTTCTTT
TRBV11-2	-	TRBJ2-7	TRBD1	CASSPDRALSYEQYF	TGTGCCAGCAGCCCCGACAGGGCCCTCTCCTACGAGCAGTACTTC
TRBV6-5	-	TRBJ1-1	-	CASRGLGGGNTEAFF	TGTGCCAGCAGGGGACTAGGGGGGGGGAACACTGAAGCTTTCTTT
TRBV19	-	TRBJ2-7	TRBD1	CASSTQGARYEQYF	TGTGCCAGTAGTACGCAGGGGGCTCGGTACGAGCAGTACTTC
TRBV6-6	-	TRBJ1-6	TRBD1	CASSFGTGFNSPLHF	TGTGCCAGCAGTTTTGGGACAGGCTTTAATTCACCCCTCCACTTT
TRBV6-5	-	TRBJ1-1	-	CASSSGHTEAFF	TGTGCCAGCAGTAGCGGTCACACTGAAGCTTTCTTT
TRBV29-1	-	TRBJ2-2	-	CSAIQGNTGELFF	TGCAGCGCTATACAGGGGAACACCGGGGAGCTGTTTTTT
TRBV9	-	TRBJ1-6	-	CASSPSGGSSYNSPLHF	TGTGCCAGCAGCCCGAGCGGCGGCAGCTCCTATAATTCACCCCTCCACTTT
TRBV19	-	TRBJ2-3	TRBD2	CASSPFGGAADTQYF	TGTGCCAGTAGCCCCTTCGGGGGGGCAGCAGATACGCAGTATTTT
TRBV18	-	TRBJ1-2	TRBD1	CASSLLEGQGDYGYTF	TGTGCCAGCTCACTATTAGAGGGACAGGGGGACTATGGCTACACCTTC
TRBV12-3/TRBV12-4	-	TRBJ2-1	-	CASRLGGEQFF	TGTGCCAGCAGGCTAGGCGGTGAGCAGTTCTTC
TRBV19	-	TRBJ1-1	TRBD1	CASRKSGGQGANTEAFF	TGTGCCAGTAGAAAATCGGGAGGACAGGGGGCGAATACTGAAGCTTTCTTT
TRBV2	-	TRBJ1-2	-	CATTPGYAGYTF	TGTGCCACCACGCCAGGGTATGCTGGCTACACCTTC
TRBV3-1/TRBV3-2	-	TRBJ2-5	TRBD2	CASSQVYSGGAGETQYF	TGTGCCAGCAGCCAAGTTTACAGCGGGGGGGCCGGGGAGACCCAGTACTTC
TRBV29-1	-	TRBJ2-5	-	CSVVGTRGETQYF	TGCAGCGTTGTGGGTACGAGAGGGGAGACCCAGTACTTC
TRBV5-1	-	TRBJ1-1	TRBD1	CASSGQGVGTEAFF	TGCGCCAGCAGTGGACAGGGGGTGGGGACTGAAGCTTTCTTT
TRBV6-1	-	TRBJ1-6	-	CASITQGFNSPLHF	TGTGCCAGCATAACCCAGGGGTTTAATTCACCCCTCCACTTT
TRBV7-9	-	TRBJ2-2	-	CASSLSGGTGELFF	TGTGCCAGCAGCTTATCCGGAGGAACCGGGGAGCTGTTTTTT
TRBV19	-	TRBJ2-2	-	CASITEQNTGELFF	TGTGCCAGTATAACAGAGCAGAACACCGGGGAGCTGTTTTTT
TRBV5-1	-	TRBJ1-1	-	CASSWGGATEAFF	TGCGCCAGCAGCTGGGGGGGTGCGACTGAAGCTTTCTTT
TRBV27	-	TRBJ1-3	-	CASRAGWGAGNTIYF	TGTGCCAGCAGAGCCGGATGGGGGGCTGGAAACACCATATATTTT
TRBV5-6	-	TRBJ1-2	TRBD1	CASSLWDRELGYTF	TGTGCCAGCAGCTTGTGGGACAGGGAGCTTGGCTACACCTTC
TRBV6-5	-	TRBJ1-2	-	CASSDSGGRYF	TGTGCCAGCAGTGACTCGGGGGGGCGATACTTC
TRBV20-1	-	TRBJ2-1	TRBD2	CSASQGLAGGSSYNEQFF	TGCAGTGCTAGTCAGGGACTAGCGGGGGGTAGCTCCTACAATGAGCAGTTCTTC
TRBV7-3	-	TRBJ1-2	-	CASIQSDRHGYTF	TGTGCCAGCATCCAATCAGACAGACATGGCTACACCTTC